This T cell receptor (beta chain) was documented in a study of persistence of HIV-infected CD4 T cells. Study-wide background: Donors had been on suppressive ART for a median of 8 years.

Cells were stimulated with CMV-infected fibroblast lysates at roughly 10 ug/mL. Sorted nonresponding memory CD4+ T cells were CD40L-negative, CD69-negative, CD45RO-high. Donors had CD4+ T cell counts above 400 cells/uL and were CMV-seropositive. The immunoSEQ assay was version 4, run in survey mode. This table comes from immunoSEQ multiplex PCR, and its TCRdb copy is limited to in-frame clones, with some not included. The sample holds 25,000 to 35,000 clones; roughly 86% are singletons and the top ten take approximately 4.6%. This clone has just one count. Its matching antigen is unknown. This CDR3 has 13 residues. Per the germline V gene, CDR1 is MNHEY and CDR2 is SMNVEV (reference sequence). V dropped 2 bases and J dropped 5 bases, with 9 bases sitting between them.

The input for sequencing was CD4+ T cells sorted from PBMCs after approximately 20-hour stimulation, taken from a patient who received antiretroviral therapy. The TCR originated in an adult man with HIV who was CMV-seropositive. The gene calls are TRBV27 and TRBJ1-2; unclear D gene. CDR3 bases: TGTGCCAGCAGTTTAAGCGGATTGTATGGCTACACCTTC. It encodes CASSLSGLYGYTF.